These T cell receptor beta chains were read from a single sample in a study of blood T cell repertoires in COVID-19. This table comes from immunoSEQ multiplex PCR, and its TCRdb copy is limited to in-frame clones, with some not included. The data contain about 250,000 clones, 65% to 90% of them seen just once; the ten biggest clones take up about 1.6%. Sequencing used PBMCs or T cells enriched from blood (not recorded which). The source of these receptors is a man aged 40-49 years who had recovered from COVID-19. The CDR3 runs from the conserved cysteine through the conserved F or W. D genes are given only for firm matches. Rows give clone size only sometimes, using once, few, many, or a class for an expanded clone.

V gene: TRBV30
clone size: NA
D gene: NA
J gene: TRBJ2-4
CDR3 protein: CAWSPMDRGLTGTSVLAKNIQYF
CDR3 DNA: TGTGCCTGGAGTCCCATGGACAGGGGGCTCACCGGGACTAGCGTTCTAGCCAAAAACATTCAGTACTTC

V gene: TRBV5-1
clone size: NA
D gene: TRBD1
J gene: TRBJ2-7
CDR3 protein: CASSLVGGTGRYEQYF
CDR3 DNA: TGCGCCAGCAGCTTGGTGGGTGGGACAGGGCGCTACGAGCAGTACTTC

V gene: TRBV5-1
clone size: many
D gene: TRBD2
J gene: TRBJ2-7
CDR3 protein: CASRLTISGSTYEQYF
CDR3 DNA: TGCGCCAGCAGGCTCACCATTAGCGGGTCAACCTACGAGCAGTACTTC

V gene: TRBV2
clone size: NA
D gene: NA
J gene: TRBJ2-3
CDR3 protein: CASRDDRFSTDTQYF
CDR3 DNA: TGTGCCAGCAGGGACGACAGGTTCAGCACAGATACGCAGTATTTT

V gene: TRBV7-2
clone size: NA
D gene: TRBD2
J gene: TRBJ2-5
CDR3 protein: CASSLAVLAAGETQYF
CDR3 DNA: TGTGCCAGCAGCTTAGCGGTTCTAGCGGCGGGGGAGACCCAGTACTTC

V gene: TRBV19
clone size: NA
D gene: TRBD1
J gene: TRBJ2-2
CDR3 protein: CASSMGTGTGITGELFF
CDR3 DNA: TGTGCCAGTAGTATGGGGACCGGGACAGGGATCACCGGGGAGCTGTTTTTT

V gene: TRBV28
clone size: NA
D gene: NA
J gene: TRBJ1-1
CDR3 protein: CASSEGGGTEAFF
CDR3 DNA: TGTGCCAGCAGTGAGGGAGGAGGCACTGAAGCTTTCTTT

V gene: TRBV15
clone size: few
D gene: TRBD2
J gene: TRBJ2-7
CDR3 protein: CATSRGLAGLYEQYF
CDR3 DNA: TGTGCCACCAGCAGAGGACTAGCGGGGCTGTACGAGCAGTACTTC

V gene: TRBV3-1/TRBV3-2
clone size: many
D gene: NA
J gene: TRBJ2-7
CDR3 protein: CASSQEVSEQYF
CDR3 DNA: TGTGCCAGCAGCCAAGAAGTCAGCGAGCAGTACTTC

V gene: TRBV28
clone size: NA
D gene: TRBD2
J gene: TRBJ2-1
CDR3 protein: CASVWGLAGGSSYNEQFF
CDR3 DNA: TGTGCCAGTGTATGGGGACTAGCGGGAGGGAGCTCCTACAATGAGCAGTTCTTC

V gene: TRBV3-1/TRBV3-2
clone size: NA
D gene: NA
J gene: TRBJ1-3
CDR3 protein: CASSQGSDGHSGNTIYF
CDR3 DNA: TGTGCCAGCAGCCAGGGGTCGGACGGACACTCTGGAAACACCATATATTTT

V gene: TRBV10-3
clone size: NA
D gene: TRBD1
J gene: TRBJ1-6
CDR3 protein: CAISGGQGTGGSPLHF
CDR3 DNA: TGTGCCATCAGTGGGGGACAGGGGACGGGGGGTTCACCCCTCCACTTT

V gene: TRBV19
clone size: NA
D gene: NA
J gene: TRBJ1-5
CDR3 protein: CASSIGGWDQPQHF
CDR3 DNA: TGTGCCAGTAGTATAGGAGGGTGGGATCAGCCCCAGCATTTT

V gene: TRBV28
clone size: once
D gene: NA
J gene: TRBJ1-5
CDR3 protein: CASSSDGGYHQPQHF
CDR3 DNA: TGTGCCAGCAGTTCCGATGGAGGGTACCATCAGCCCCAGCATTTT

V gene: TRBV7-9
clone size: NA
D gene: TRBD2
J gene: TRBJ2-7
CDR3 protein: CASSPRGLAGGEQYF
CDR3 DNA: TGTGCCAGCAGCCCGAGGGGGCTAGCGGGAGGCGAGCAGTACTTC

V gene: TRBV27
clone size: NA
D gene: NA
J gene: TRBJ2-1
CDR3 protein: CASGGWESSYNEQFF
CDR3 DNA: TGTGCCAGCGGGGGCTGGGAGAGCTCCTACAATGAGCAGTTCTTC

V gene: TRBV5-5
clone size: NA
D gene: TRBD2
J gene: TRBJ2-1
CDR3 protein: CASSLGLAYNEQFF
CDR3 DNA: TGTGCCAGCAGCTTAGGACTAGCCTACAATGAGCAGTTCTTC

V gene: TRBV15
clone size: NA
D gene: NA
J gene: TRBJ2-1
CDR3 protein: CATSRGLDTGSYNEQFF
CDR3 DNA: TGTGCCACCAGCAGAGGACTGGATACCGGCTCCTACAATGAGCAGTTCTTC

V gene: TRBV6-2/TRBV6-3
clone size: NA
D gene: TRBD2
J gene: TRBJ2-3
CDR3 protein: CASSRLAGPTDTQYF
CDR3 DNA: TGTGCCAGCAGCCGACTAGCGGGGCCCACAGATACGCAGTATTTT

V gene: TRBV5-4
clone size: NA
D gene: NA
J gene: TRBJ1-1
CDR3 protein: CASSLNRADTEAFF
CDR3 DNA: TGTGCCAGCAGCTTAAACAGGGCGGACACTGAAGCTTTCTTT

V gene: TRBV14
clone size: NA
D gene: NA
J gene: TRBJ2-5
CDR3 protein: CASSRVNPSVETQYF
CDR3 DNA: TGTGCCAGCAGCCGTGTGAATCCATCGGTAGAGACCCAGTACTTC

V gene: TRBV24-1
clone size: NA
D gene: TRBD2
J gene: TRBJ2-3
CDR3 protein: CATAGRAWDDTQYF
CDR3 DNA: TGTGCCACCGCCGGGAGGGCCTGGGATGATACGCAGTATTTT

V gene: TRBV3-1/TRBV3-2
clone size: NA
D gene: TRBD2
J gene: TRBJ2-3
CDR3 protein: CASSLRLAGVTDTQYF
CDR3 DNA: TGTGCCAGCAGCCTAAGACTAGCGGGGGTCACAGATACGCAGTATTTT

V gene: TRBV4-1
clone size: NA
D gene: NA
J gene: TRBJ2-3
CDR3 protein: CASSQGLVGGTRSTDTQYF
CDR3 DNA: TGCGCCAGCAGCCAAGGCCTGGTGGGGGGAACCCGGAGCACAGATACGCAGTATTTT

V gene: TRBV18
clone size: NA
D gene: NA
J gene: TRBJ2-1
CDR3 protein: CASSGLAYNEQFF
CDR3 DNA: TGTGCCAGCTCCGGACTGGCCTACAATGAGCAGTTCTTC

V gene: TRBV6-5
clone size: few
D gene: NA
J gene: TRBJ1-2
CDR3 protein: CASSYAGYGYTF
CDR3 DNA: TGTGCCAGCAGTTACGCAGGGTATGGCTACACCTTC

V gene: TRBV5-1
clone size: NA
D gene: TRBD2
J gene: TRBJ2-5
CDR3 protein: CASSQQRGLAGRETQYF
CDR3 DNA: TGCGCCAGCAGCCAACAACGGGGACTAGCGGGTCGAGAGACCCAGTACTTC

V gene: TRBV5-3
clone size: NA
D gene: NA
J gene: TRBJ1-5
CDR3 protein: CARSLKEGEINQPQHF
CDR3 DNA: TGTGCCAGAAGCTTGAAGGAAGGAGAGATCAATCAGCCCCAGCATTTT

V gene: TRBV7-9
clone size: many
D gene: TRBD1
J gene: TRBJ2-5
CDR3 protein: CASSPRGPETQYF
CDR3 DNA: TGTGCCAGCAGCCCCAGGGGGCCAGAGACCCAGTACTTC

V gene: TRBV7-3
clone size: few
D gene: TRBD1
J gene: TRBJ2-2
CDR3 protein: CASSLRVVLGGTGTGHTGELFF
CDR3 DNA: TGTGCCAGCAGCTTAAGGGTTGTGTTAGGGGGGACCGGGACAGGGCACACCGGGGAGCTGTTTTTT

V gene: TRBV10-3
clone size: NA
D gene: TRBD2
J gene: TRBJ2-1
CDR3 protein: CAISTGGEGNEQFF
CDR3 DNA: TGTGCCATCAGCACGGGAGGCGAGGGCAATGAGCAGTTCTTC

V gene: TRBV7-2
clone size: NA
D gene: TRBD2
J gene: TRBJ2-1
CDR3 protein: CASRRLASYNEQFF
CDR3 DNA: TGTGCCAGCAGGAGACTAGCGTCCTACAATGAGCAGTTCTTC

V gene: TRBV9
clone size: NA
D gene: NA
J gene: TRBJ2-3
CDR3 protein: CASSAEDTWADTQYF
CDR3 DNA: TGTGCCAGCAGCGCTGAGGACACATGGGCGGATACGCAGTATTTT

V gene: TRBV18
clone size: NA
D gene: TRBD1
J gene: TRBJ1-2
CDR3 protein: CASSPGQGDGYTF
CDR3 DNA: TGTGCCAGCTCACCGGGACAGGGGGATGGCTACACCTTC

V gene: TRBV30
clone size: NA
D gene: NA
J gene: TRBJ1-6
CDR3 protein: CAWSVLAREDSPLHF
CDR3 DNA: TGTGCCTGGAGTGTCCTAGCCCGAGAGGATTCACCCCTCCACTTT

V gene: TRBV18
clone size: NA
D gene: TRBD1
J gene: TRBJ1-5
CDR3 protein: CASSLGTGGTNQPQHF
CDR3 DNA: TGTGCCAGCTCACTGGGGACAGGGGGGACCAACCAGCCCCAGCATTTT

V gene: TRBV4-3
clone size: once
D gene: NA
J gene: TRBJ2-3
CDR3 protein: CASSRQDGTDTQYF
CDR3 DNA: TGCGCCAGCAGTAGACAGGATGGGACAGATACGCAGTATTTT